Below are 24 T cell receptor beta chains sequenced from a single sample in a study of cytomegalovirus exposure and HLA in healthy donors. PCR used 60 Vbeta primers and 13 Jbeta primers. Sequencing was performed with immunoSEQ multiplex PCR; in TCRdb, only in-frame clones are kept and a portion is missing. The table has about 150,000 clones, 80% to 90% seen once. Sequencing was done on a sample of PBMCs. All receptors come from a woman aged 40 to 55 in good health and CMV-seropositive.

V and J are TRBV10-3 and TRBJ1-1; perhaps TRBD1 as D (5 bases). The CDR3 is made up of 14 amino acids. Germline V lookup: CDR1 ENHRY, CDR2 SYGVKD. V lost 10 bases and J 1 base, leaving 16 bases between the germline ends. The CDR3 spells CATSSDIRNTEAFF. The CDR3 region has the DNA TGTGCCACATCCTCGGACATTAGGAACACTGAAGCTTTCTTT.

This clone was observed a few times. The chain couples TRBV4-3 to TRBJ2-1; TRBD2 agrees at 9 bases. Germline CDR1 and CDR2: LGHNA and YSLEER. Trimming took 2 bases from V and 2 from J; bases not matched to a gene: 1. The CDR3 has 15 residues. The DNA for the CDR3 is TGCGCCAGCAGCCAACTAGCGGGGCCCTACAATGAGCAGTTCTTC. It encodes CASSQLAGPYNEQFF.

CDR3 protein: CASSQGSRGGNTGELFF. DNA for the CDR3: TGCGCCAGCAGCCAAGGGTCCCGAGGGGGCAACACCGGGGAGCTGTTTTTT. The V gene is TRBV4-3, the J gene TRBJ2-2; the match to TRBD1 covers 7 bases. The V gene end was trimmed by 1 base and the J gene end by 2 bases; junction bases not matched to a gene: 7. This CDR3 spans 17 amino acids. Germline V gives CDR1 LGHNA, CDR2 YSLEER.

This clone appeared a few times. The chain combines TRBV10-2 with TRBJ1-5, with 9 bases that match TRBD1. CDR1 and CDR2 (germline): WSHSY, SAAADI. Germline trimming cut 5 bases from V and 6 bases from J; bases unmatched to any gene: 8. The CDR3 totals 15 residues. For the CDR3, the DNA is TGCGCCAGCAGTCCTCCGGGACAGGGTGTTCAGCCCCAGCATTTT. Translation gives CASSPPGQGVQPQHF.

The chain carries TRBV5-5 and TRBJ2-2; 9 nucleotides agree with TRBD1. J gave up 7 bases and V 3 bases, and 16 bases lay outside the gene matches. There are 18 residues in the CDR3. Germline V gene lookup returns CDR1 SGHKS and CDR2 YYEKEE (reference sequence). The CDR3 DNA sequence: TGTGCCAGCAGCTCCCTCCACCGGGACAGGGTTTTAGGCGGGGAGCTGTTTTTT. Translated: CASSSLHRDRVLGGELFF. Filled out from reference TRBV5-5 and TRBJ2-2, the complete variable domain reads DAGVTQSPTHLIKTRGQQVTLRCSPISGHKSVSWYQQVLGQGPQFIFQYYEKEERGRGNFPDRFSARQFPNYSSELNVNALLLGDSALYLCASSSLHRDRVLGGELFFGEGSRLTVL.

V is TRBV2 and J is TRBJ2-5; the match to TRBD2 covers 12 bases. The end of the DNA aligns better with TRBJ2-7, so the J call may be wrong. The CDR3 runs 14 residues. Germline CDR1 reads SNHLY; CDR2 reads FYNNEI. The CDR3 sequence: CASSILAGGVEQYF. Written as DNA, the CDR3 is TGTGCCAGCAGTATACTAGCGGGAGGTGTCGAGCAGTACTTC.

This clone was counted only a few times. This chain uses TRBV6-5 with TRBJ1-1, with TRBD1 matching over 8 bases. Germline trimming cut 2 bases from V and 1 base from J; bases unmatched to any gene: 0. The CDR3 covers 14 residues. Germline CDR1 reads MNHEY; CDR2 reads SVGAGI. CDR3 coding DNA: TGTGCCAGCAGTTACGGGACAGGGAACACTGAAGCTTTCTTT. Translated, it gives CASSYGTGNTEAFF.

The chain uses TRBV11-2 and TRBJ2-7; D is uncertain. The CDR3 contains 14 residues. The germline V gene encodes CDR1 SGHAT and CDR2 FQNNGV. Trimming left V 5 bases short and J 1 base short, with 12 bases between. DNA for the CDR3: TGTGCCAGCAGCCGGCCGGGTCCTTCCTACGAGCAGTACTTC. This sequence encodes CASSRPGPSYEQYF.

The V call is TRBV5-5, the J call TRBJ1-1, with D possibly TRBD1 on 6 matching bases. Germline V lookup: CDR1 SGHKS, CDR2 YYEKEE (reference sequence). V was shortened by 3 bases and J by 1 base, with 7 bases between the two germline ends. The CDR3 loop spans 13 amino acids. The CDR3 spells CASSWGRNTEAFF. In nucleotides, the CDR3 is TGTGCCAGCAGCTGGGGGCGGAACACTGAAGCTTTCTTT.

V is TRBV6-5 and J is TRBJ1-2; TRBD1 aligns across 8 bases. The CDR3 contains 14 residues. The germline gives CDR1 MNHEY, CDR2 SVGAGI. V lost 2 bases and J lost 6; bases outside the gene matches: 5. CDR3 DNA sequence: TGTGCCAGCAGTTACCTCGGACAGGGTAATGGCTACACCTTC. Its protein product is CASSYLGQGNGYTF.

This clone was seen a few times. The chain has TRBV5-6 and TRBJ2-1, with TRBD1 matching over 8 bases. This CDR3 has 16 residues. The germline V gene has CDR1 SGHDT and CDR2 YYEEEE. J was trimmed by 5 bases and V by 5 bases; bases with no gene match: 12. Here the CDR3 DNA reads TGTGCCAGCAGTCGCTCCCGGACAGGGACCAACAATGAGCAGTTCTTC. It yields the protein CASSRSRTGTNNEQFF.

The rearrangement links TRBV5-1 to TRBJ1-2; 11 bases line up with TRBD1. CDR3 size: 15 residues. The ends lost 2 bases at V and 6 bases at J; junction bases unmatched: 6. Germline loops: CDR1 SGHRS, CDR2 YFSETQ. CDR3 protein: CASSFRTGGVNGYTF. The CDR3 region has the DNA TGCGCCAGCAGCTTCCGGACAGGGGGCGTTAATGGCTACACCTTC.

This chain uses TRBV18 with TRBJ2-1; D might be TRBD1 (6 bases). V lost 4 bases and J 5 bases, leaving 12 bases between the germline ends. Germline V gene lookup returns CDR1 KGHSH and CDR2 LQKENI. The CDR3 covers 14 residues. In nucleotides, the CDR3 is TGTGCCAGCTCACTCAACAGGGCAGACAATGAGCAGTTCTTC. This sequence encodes CASSLNRADNEQFF.

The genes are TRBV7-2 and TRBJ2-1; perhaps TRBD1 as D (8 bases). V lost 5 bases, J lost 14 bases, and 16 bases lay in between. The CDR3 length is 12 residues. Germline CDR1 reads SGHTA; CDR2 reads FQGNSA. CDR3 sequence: CASSPRQGREFF. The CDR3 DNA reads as TGTGCCAGCAGCCCTCGACAGGGGAGGGAGTTCTTC.

CDR3 DNA: TGTGCCAGCAGCGTAGGGGGAGGGACAGGGGGCGAAGCTTTCTTT. As protein: CASSVGGGTGGEAFF. J is TRBJ1-1 and V is TRBV9, with 12 positions matching TRBD1. CDR3 length equals 15 residues. CDR1 is SGDLS and CDR2 is YYNGEE in the germline V gene. Trimming removed 0 bases from V and 8 bases from J; junction bases left unmatched: 5.

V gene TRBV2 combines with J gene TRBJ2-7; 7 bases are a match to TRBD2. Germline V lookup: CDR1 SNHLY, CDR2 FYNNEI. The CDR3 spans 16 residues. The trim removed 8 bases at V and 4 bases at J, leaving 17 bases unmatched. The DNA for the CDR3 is TGTGCCAGCGGGTCCCTCCTCGCGGGAGTTTCTTACGAGCAGTACTTC. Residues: CASGSLLAGVSYEQYF.

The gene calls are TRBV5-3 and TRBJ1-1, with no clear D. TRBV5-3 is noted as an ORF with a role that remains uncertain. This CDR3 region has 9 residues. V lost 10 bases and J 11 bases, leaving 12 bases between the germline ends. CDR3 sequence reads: CAEKVEAFF. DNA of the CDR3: TGTGCCGAAAAAGTCGAGGCTTTCTTT.

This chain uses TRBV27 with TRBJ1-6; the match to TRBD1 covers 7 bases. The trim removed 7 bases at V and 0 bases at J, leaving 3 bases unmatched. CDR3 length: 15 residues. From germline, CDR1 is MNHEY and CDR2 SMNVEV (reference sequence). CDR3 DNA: TGTGCCAGCAATCCAGGGGGCTCCTATAATTCACCCCTCCACTTT. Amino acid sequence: CASNPGGSYNSPLHF.

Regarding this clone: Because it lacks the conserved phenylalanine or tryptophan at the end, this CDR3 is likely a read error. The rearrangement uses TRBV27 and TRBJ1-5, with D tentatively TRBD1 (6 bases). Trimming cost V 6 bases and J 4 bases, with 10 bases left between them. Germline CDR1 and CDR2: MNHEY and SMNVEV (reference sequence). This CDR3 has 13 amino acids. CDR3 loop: CASSLQGNQPQHL. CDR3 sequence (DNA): TGTGCCAGCAGCCTGCAGGGGAATCAGCCCCAGCATCTT.

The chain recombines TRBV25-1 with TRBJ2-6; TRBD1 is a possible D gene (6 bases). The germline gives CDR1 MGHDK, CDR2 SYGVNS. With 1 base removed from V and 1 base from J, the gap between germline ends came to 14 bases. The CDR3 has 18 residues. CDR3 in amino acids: CASSESGVRQSGANVLTF. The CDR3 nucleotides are TGTGCCAGCAGTGAATCAGGGGTCCGTCAGTCTGGGGCCAACGTCCTGACTTTC.

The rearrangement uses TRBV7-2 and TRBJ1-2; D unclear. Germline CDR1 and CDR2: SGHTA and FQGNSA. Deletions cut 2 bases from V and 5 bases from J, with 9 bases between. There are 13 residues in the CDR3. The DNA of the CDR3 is TGTGCCAGCAGCTTATGGCAGGCTTATGGCTACACCTTC. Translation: CASSLWQAYGYTF.

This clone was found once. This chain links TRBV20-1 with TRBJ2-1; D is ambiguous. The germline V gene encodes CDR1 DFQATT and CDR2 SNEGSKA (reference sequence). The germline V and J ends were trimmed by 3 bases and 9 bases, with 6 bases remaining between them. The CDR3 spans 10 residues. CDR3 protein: CSASSTEQFF. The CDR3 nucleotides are TGCAGTGCTAGTAGCACTGAGCAGTTCTTC.

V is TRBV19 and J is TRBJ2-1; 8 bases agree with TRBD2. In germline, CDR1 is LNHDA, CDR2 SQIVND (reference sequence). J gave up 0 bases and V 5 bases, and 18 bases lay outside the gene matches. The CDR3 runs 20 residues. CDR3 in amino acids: CASSSTGTRQVRSSYNEQFF. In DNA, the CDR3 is TGTGCCAGTAGTTCAACCGGGACTAGGCAAGTGAGGAGCTCCTACAATGAGCAGTTCTTC.

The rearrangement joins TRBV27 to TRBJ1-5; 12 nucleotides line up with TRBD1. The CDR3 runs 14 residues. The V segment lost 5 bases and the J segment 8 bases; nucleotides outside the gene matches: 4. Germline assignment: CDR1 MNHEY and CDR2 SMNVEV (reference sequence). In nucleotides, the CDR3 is TGTGCCAGCAGTCCTGGGACAGGGGGCGAGCCCCAGCATTTT. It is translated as CASSPGTGGEPQHF.